This is a list of T cell receptor beta chains from one sample in a study of T-cell memory formation after mild COVID-19. One entry per CDR3 protein results from TCRdb running MiXCR on the 5' RACE reads. The sample lists 200,000 to 250,000 distinct CDR3 sequences, over 9.5% occurring once. Sequencing input: PBMCs or a T cell subset sorted from them (not recorded which). The receptor set was obtained from a man between 18 and 35 years old who had mild COVID-19 (a few samples of this study predate the infection). Cell type and time point are not known. Both conserved end residues are part of each CDR3. D genes are given only for firm matches.

V,J,length,D,CDR3
TRBV10-3,TRBJ1-1,14,TRBD1,CASRRDRVDTEAFF
TRBV29-1,TRBJ2-7,10,.,CSGGEDEQYF
TRBV3-1,TRBJ2-5,17,TRBD1,CASSQDRAAGGQETQYF
TRBV7-2,TRBJ2-3,14,.,CASSLTRGTDTQYF
TRBV5-1,TRBJ2-3,16,.,CASRRTPQSSTDTQYF
TRBV4-3,TRBJ2-5,15,.,CASSQEHPAGETQYF
TRBV9,TRBJ1-1,14,.,CASGRTGDNTEAFF
TRBV7-2,TRBJ1-6,14,TRBD1,CASSLDRGTSPLHF
TRBV28,TRBJ2-2,13,.,CASLTGNTGELFF
TRBV13,TRBJ2-3,14,.,CASSPTASTDTQYF
TRBV7-2,TRBJ2-5,15,TRBD1,CASSLDRGTGETQYF
TRBV20-1,TRBJ1-4,12,.,CSASFGNEKLFF
TRBV7-9,TRBJ1-4,16,TRBD1,CASSWGSTGTGEKLFF
TRBV6-6,TRBJ2-5,12,.,CAGRGAGETQYF
TRBV9,TRBJ2-7,15,TRBD2,CASSVGSGEYYEQYF
TRBV11-2,TRBJ1-6,15,.,CASTSVSSYNSPLHF
TRBV24-1,TRBJ2-3,13,.,CATSGRDQETQYF
TRBV3-1,TRBJ1-1,14,TRBD1,CASREQGAVTEAFF
TRBV2,TRBJ2-7,13,TRBD1,CASYGTGGHEQYF
TRBV4-2,TRBJ1-4,16,.,CASSQRSWATNEKLFF
TRBV30,TRBJ2-1,14,.,CAWSVRFWDNEQFF
TRBV20-1,TRBJ2-1,14,.,CSALPLRDLYEQFF
TRBV5-1,TRBJ2-3,17,.,CASSLRNSGHSTDTQYF
TRBV14,TRBJ2-7,15,.,CASSQLPGASYEQYF
TRBV7-8,TRBJ1-1,14,.,CASSLGLLTTEAFF
TRBV7-2,TRBJ1-2,15,.,CASSPGLPPNYGYTF
TRBV18,TRBJ1-4,16,TRBD1,CASSSQTGTGYEKLFF
TRBV27,TRBJ2-3,16,.,CASSLRAAGGLDTQYF
TRBV7-3,TRBJ2-1,15,TRBD2,CASSFYGGTYNEQFF
TRBV5-4,TRBJ2-1,15,.,CASSLANQGYNEQFF
TRBV6-5,TRBJ1-5,14,.,CASRDTSSNQPQHF
TRBV11-2,TRBJ1-2,14,TRBD1,CASSVTGQVEGYTF
TRBV7-8,TRBJ1-3,18,.,CASSALGGPTYSGNTIYF
TRBV5-1,TRBJ2-2,16,.,CASNKPEQGDTGELFF
TRBV15,TRBJ1-5,15,.,CATSRDKNSYQPQHF
TRBV12-3/TRBV12-4,TRBJ1-6,13,.,CASSFSGDSPLNF
TRBV14,TRBJ1-4,14,.,CASSQDTSREKLFF
TRBV21-1,TRBJ2-1,14,.,CASSNISGGDEQFF
TRBV7-2,TRBJ1-3,17,.,CASSLGLGGSSGNTIYF
TRBV12-3/TRBV12-4,TRBJ2-3,14,.,CASHGGGGTDTQYF
TRBV5-1,TRBJ2-3,15,.,CASSLAPLSTDTQYF
TRBV6-5,TRBJ2-5,15,TRBD1,CASSYPGQGGETQYF
TRBV5-1,TRBJ2-3,15,.,CASSSGGQATDTQYF
TRBV2,TRBJ2-1,11,.,CASSEGGEQFF
TRBV20-1,TRBJ2-1,12,.,CSAQGGNNEQFF
TRBV12-3/TRBV12-4,TRBJ2-1,12,.,CASSSSHREQFF
TRBV27,TRBJ2-6,17,TRBD1,CASSFEGALGGANVLTF
TRBV5-1,TRBJ2-2,13,.,CATTDRGHGELFF
TRBV15,TRBJ1-2,14,.,CATSGRQDPYGYTF
TRBV6-2/TRBV6-3,TRBJ1-2,14,.,CASSLGWTNYGYTF
TRBV6-2/TRBV6-3,TRBJ1-6,14,TRBD1,CASSPDRGRSPLHF
TRBV7-2,TRBJ2-1,16,TRBD1,CASSRSGTGLYNEQFF